This T cell receptor (beta chain) was sequenced for a study of cytomegalovirus exposure and HLA in healthy donors. As for this clone: The antigen is not known.

Study-level findings and limits: In an earlier analysis, about 87% or about 30%: the productive usage of most TCR beta V segments. Presence/absence analyses assumed roughly uniform sequencing depth across donors. As a later analysis showed, several of the most significant clusters appeared to be linked to common viral pathogens. Solely CMV serostatus was available to characterize immune exposure.

The PCR was carried out with 60 Vbeta primers and 13 Jbeta primers. The protocol was immunoSEQ multiplex PCR, while the TCRdb copy is restricted to in-frame clones and leaves out a portion. The sample gives some 120,000 clones, roughly 80% of which show up once; about a fifth is in the top ten. The CDR3 is 14 residues long. CDR1 and CDR2 (germline): SNHLY, FYNNEI. V was pared by 8 bases and J by 4 bases, with 18 bases between. The sequenced material came from PBMCs. The rearrangement uses TRBV2 and TRBJ2-7; D is perhaps TRBD1 (5 bases). This TCR was recovered from a man aged 25 to 45 in good health and CMV-seropositive. CDR3 coding DNA: TGTGCCAGCGGCGGCCTAGGGGAAGAATACGAGCAGTACGTC. This encodes CASGGLGEEYEQYV.